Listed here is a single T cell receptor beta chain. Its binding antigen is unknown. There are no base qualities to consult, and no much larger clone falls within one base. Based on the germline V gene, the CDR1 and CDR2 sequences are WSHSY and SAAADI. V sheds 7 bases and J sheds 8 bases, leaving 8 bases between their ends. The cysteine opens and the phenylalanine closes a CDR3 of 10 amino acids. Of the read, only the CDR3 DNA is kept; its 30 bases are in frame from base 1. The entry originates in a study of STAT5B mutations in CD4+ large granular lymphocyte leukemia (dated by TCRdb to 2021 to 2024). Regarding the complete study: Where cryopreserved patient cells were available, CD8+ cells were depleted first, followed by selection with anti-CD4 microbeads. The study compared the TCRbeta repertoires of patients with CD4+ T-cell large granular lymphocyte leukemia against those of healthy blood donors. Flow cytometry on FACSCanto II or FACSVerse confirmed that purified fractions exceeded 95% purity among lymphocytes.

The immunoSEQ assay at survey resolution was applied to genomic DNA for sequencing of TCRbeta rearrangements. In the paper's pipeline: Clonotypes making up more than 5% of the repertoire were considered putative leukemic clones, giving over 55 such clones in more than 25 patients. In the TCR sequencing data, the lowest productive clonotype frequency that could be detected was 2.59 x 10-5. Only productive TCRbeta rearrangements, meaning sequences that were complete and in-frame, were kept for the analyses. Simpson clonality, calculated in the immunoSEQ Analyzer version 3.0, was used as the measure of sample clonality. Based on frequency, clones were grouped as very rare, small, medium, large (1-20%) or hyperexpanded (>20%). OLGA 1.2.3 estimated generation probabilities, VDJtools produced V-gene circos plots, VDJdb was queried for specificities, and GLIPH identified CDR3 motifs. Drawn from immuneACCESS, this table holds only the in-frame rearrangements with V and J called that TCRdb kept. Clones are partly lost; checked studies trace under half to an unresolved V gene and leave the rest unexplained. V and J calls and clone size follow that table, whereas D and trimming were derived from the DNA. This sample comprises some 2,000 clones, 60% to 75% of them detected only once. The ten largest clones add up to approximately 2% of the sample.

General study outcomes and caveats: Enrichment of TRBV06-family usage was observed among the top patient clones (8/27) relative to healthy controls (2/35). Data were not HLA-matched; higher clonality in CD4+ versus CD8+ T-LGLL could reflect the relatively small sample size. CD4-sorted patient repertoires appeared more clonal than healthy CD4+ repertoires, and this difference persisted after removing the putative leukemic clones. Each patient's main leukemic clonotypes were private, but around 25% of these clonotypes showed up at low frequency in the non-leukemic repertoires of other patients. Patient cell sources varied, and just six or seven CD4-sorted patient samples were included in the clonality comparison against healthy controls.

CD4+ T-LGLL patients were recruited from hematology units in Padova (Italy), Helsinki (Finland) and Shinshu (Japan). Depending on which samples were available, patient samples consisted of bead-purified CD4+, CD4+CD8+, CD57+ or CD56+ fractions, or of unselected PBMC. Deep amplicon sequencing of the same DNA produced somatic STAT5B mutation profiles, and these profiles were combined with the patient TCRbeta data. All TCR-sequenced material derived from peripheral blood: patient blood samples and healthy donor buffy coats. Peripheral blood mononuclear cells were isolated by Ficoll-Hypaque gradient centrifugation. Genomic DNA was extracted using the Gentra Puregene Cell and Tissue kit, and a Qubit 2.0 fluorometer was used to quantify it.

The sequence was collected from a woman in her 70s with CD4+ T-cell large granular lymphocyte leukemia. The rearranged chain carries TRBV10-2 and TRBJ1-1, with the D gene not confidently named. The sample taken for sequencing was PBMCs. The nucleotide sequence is TGCGCCAGCAAGGATGGGGAAGCTTTCTTT. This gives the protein CASKDGEAFF.